This TCR beta chain was sequenced during a study of blood T cell repertoires in COVID-19. About the study: Donors in the United States, Italy and Spain gave samples during acute or convalescent COVID-19.

Germline lookup yields CDR1 SGHRS and CDR2 YFSETQ. Trimming took off 1 base at V and 2 bases at J, with 10 bases between the two ends. The CDR3 contains 15 residues. Authors' data handling: Amplification of reference gene primers was used by the study to estimate nucleated cell counts. Clones were sequenced by immunoSEQ multiplex PCR, and TCRdb holds only the in-frame ones, with some missing. V, J and clone size derive from that table, while D and trimming were established from the DNA sequence. The sample has 200,000 to 250,000 clones, roughly 80% seen once. V and J are TRBV5-1 and TRBJ1-5; D remains unclear. This TCR came from an elderly woman with COVID-19, enrolled during active disease. The sample comprised peripheral blood. The CDR3 protein is CASSLSGYGNQPQHF. CDR3 nucleotides: TGCGCCAGCAGCTTGTCAGGTTATGGCAATCAGCCCCAGCATTTT.